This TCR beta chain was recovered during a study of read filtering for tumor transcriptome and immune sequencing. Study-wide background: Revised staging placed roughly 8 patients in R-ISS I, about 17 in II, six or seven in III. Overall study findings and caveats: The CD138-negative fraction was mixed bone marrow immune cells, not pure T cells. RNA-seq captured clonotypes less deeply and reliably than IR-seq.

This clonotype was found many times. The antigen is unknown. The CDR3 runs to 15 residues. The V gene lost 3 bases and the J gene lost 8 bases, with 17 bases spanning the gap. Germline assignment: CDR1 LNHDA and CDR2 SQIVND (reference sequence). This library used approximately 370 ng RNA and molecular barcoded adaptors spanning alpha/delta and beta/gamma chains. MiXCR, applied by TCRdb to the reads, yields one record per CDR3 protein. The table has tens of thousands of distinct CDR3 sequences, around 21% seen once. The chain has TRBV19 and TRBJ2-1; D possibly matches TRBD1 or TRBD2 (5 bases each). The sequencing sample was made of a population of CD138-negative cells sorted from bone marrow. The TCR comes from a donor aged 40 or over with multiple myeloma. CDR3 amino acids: CASSMRPGPLYEQFF. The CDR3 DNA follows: TGTGCCAGTAGTATGCGGCCGGGGCCACTCTATGAGCAGTTCTTC.